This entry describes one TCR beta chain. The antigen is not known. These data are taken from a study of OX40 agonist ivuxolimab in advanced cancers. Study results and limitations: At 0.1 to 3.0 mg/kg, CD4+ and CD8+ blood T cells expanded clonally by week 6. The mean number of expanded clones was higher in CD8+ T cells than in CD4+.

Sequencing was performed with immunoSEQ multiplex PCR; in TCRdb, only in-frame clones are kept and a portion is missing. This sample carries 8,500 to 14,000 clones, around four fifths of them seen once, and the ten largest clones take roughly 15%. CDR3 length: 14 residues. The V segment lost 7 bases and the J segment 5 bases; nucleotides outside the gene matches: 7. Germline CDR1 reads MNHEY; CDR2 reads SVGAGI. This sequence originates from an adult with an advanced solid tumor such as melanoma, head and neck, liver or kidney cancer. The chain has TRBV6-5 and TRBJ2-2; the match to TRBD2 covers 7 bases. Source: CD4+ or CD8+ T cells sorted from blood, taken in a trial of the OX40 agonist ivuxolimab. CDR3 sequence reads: CASKGAGETGELFF. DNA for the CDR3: TGTGCCAGCAAAGGGGCGGGAGAGACCGGGGAGCTGTTTTTT.